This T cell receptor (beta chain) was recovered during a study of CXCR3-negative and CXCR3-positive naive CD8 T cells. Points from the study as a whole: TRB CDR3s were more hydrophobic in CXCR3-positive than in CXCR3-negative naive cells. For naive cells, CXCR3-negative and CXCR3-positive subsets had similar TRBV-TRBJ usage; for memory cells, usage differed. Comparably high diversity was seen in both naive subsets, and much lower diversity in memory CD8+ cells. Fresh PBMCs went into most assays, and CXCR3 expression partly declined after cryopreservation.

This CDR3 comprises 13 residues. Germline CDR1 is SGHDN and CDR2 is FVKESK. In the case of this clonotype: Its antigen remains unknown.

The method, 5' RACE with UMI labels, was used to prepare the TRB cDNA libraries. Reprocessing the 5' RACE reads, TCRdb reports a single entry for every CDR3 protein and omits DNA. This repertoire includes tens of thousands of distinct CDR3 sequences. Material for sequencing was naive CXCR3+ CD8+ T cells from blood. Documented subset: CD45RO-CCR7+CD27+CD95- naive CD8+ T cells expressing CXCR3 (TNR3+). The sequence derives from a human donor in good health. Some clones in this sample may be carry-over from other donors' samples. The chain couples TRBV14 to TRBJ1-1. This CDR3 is CASSQQANTEAFF.